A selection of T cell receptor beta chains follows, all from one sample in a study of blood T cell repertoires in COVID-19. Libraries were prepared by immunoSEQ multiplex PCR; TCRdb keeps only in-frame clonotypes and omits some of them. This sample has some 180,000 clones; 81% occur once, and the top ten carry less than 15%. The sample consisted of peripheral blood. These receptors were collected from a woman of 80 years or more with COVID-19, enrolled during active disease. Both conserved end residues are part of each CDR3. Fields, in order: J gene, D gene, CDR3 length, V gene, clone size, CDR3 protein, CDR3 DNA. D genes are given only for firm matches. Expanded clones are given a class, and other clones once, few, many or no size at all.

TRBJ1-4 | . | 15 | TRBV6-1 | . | CASSESKLYGEKLFF | TGTGCCAGCAGTGAAAGTAAACTCTACGGTGAAAAACTGTTTTTT
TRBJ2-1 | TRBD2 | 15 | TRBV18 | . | CASSPLAGGYNEQFF | TGTGCCAGCTCACCACTAGCGGGAGGTTACAATGAGCAGTTCTTC
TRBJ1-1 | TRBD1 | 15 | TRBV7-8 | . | CASSLVTGGGTEAFF | TGTGCCAGCAGCTTAGTGACAGGGGGCGGCACTGAAGCTTTCTTT
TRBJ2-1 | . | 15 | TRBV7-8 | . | CASSLVRAPYNEQFF | TGTGCCAGCAGCTTAGTGAGGGCCCCCTACAATGAGCAGTTCTTC
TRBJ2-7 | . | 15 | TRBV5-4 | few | CASSLTAGDSYEQYF | TGTGCCAGCAGCCTGACCGCAGGGGATTCGTACGAGCAGTACTTC
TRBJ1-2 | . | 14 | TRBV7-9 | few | CASSLSERNYGYTF | TGTGCCAGCAGCTTAAGTGAACGGAACTATGGCTACACCTTC
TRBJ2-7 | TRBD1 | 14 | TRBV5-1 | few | CASSSGQGSDEQYF | TGCGCCAGCAGCTCGGGACAGGGTAGCGACGAGCAGTACTTC
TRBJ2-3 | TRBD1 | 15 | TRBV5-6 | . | CASSRDRLGGDTQYF | TGTGCCAGCAGCCGGGACAGGCTAGGGGGAGATACGCAGTATTTT
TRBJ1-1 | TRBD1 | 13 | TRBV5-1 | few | CASSPQGATEAFF | TGCGCCAGCAGCCCGCAGGGGGCGACTGAAGCTTTCTTT
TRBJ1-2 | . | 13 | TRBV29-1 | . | CSVEGDSYYGYTF | TGCAGCGTTGAAGGCGATTCCTACTATGGCTACACCTTC
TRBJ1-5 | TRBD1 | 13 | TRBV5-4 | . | CASTGTAVQPQHF | TGTGCCAGCACCGGGACAGCTGTTCAGCCCCAGCATTTT
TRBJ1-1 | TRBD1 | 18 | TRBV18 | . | CASSPNRGGQGSFTEAFF | TGTGCCAGCTCACCCAACCGGGGGGGACAGGGGAGTTTCACTGAAGCTTTCTTT
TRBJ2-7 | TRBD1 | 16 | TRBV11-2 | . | CASSPRSGTGVNEQYF | TGTGCCAGCAGCCCCCGCTCCGGGACAGGGGTCAACGAGCAGTACTTC
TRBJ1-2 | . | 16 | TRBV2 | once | CASSEREGVLGYGYTF | TGTGCCAGCAGTGAGCGGGAAGGGGTTCTGGGCTATGGCTACACCTTC
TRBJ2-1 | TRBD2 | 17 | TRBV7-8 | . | CASSRGLAGALYNEQFF | TGTGCCAGCAGCAGAGGACTAGCGGGGGCTCTTTACAATGAGCAGTTCTTC
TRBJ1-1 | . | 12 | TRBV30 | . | CAWGRGSTEAFF | TGTGCCTGGGGGCGGGGTTCCACTGAAGCTTTCTTT
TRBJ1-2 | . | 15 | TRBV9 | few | CASTGGQGRIYGYTF | TGTGCCAGCACGGGCGGTCAGGGGCGTATCTATGGCTACACCTTC
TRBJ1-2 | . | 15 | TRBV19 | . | CASSRFGGQVDGYTF | TGTGCCAGTAGTCGTTTCGGGGGGCAGGTGGATGGCTACACCTTC
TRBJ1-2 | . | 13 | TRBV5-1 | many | CASSLGGDYGYTF | TGCGCCAGCAGCTTAGGGGGGGACTATGGCTACACCTTC
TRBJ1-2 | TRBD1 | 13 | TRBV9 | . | CASSETGARGYTF | TGTGCCAGCAGCGAAACAGGGGCCCGAGGCTACACCTTC
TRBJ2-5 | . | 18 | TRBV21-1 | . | CASSQRIPPGSIKETQYF | TGTGCCAGCAGCCAGAGAATACCTCCAGGGTCAATAAAAGAGACCCAGTACTTC
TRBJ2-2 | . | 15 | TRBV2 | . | CASSQTIRGTGELFF | TGTGCCAGCAGTCAAACAATCAGGGGCACCGGGGAGCTGTTTTTT
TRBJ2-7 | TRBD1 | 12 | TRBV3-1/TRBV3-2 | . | CASRTQRRQGIF | TGTGCCAGCAGGACCCAAAGAAGACAGGGAATTTTC
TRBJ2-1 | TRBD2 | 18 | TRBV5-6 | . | CASSLRSSGAPPYNEQFF | TGTGCCAGCAGCTTGCGTTCTAGCGGGGCCCCACCCTACAATGAGCAGTTCTTC
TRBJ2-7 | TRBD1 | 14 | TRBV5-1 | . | CASSFGTGGYEQYF | TGCGCCAGCAGCTTCGGGACAGGGGGGTACGAGCAGTACTTC
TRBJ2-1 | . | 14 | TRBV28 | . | CASSTTSDYSEQFF | TGTGCCAGCAGTACTACCTCCGACTACTCTGAGCAGTTCTTC
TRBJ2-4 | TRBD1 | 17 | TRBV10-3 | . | CAISASQGVSAKNIQYF | TGTGCCATCAGTGCGAGTCAGGGGGTTTCAGCCAAAAACATTCAGTACTTC
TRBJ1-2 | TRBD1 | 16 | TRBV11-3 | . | CASSPRDRGNNYGYTF | TGTGCCAGCAGCCCCCGGGACAGGGGCAATAACTATGGCTACACCTTC
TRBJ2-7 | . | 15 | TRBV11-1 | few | CASSPPVTGPYEQYF | TGTGCCAGCAGCCCCCCGGTGACAGGCCCCTACGAGCAGTACTTC
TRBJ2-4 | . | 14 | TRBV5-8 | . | CASSYGTPRDIQYF | TGTGCCAGCAGCTATGGGACACCCCGGGACATTCAGTACTTC
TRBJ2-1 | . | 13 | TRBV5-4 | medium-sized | CASSWDTGGEQFF | TGTGCCAGCAGTTGGGACACGGGCGGTGAGCAGTTCTTC
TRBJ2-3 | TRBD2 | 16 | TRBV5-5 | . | CASSFLASGGTDTQYF | TGTGCCAGCAGCTTCTTGGCTAGCGGGGGGACAGATACGCAGTATTTT
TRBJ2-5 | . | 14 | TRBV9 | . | CASSVDAVRETQYF | TGTGCCAGCAGCGTAGATGCGGTGCGGGAGACCCAGTACTTC
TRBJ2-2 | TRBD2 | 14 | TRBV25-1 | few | CASKASGLSGELFF | TGTGCCAGCAAGGCTAGCGGCCTCTCCGGGGAGCTGTTTTTT
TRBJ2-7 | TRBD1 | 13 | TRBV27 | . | CASGQGRSYEQYF | TGTGCCAGCGGACAGGGACGCTCCTACGAGCAGTACTTC
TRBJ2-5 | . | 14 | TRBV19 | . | CASSVRLSRETQYF | TGTGCCAGTAGTGTGCGCCTTTCGCGGGAGACCCAGTACTTC
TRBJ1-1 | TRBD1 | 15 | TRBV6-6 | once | CASLDRGLSNTEAFF | TGTGCCAGTCTCGACAGGGGCCTTTCGAACACTGAAGCTTTCTTT
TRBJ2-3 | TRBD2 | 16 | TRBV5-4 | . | CASSWTSGRAIDTQYF | TGTGCCAGCAGCTGGACTAGCGGGAGGGCCATAGATACGCAGTATTTT
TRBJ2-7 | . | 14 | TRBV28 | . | CASTPPGSAYEQYF | TGTGCCAGCACCCCCCCGGGGAGTGCGTACGAGCAGTACTTC
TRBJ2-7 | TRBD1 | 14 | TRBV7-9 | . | CARLARQGIDEQYF | TGTGCCCGACTTGCCCGACAGGGGATCGACGAGCAGTACTTC
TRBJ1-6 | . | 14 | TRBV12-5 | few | CASGLWQGNSPLHF | TGTGCTAGTGGTTTATGGCAGGGCAATTCACCCCTCCACTTT
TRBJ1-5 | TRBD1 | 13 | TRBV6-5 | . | CASRPGTGRAQHF | TGTGCCAGCAGGCCAGGGACAGGGCGGGCCCAGCATTTT
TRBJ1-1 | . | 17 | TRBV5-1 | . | CASSLAGGQPPNTEAFF | TGCGCCAGCAGCTTGGCCGGCGGGCAGCCTCCGAACACTGAAGCTTTCTTT
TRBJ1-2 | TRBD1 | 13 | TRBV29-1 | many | CSVGDRGYYGYTF | TGCAGCGTTGGGGACAGGGGTTACTATGGCTACACCTTC
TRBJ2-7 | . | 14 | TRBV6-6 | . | CASSQTSSSYEQYF | TGTGCCAGCAGCCAGACTTCCAGCTCCTACGAGCAGTACTTC
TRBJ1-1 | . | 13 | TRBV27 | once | CASSPRRGTEAFF | TGTGCCAGCAGTCCACGGAGGGGCACTGAAGCTTTCTTT
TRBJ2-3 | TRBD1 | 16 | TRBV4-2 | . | CASSQEQGVLGDTQYF | TGTGCCAGCAGCCAAGAGCAGGGGGTTCTGGGAGATACGCAGTATTTT
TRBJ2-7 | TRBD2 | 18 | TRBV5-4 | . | CASSFGQTYSGGAYEQYF | TGTGCCAGCAGCTTCGGACAAACTTATAGCGGGGGGGCCTACGAGCAGTACTTC
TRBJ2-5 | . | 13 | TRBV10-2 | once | CASRVGSTETQYF | TGCGCCAGCAGGGTTGGTAGTACGGAGACCCAGTACTTC
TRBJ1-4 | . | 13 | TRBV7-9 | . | CASSLSGNEKLFF | TGTGCCAGCAGCTTAAGCGGTAATGAAAAACTGTTTTTT
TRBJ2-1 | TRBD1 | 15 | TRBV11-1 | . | CASSPGQGLYNEQFF | TGTGCCAGCAGCCCCGGACAGGGACTCTACAATGAGCAGTTCTTC
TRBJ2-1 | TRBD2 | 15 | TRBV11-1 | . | CASSTGLASYNEQFF | TGTGCCAGCAGCACGGGACTAGCGAGCTACAATGAGCAGTTCTTC
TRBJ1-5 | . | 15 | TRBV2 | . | CASRGGGSEAQPQHF | TGTGCCAGCAGGGGGGGAGGGTCCGAAGCTCAGCCCCAGCATTTT
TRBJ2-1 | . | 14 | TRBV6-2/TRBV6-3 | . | CASSRQDASNEQFF | TGTGCCAGCAGCCGACAGGACGCGAGCAATGAGCAGTTCTTC
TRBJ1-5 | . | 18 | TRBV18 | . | CASSGPQTVGHSNQPQHF | TGTGCCAGCTCAGGACCCCAGACAGTCGGTCATAGCAATCAGCCCCAGCATTTT